The TCR beta chain described here comes from a study of blood T cells in healthy people across ages. CDR1 and CDR2 (germline): MNHNS, SASEGT. The CDR3 loop spans 13 amino acids. Trimming took 7 bases from V and 6 from J, leaving 12 bases between them. Each sample had at least 6.5 million PBMCs isolated. Primed by a sample-barcoded 5' primer and a J-beta primer mix, a second PCR proceeded for 7 to 11 cycles. Every single cDNA molecule received a tag from a template-switch adaptor with 12 random nucleotides. TCRdb used MiXCR to reprocess the 5' RACE reads, holding one entry per CDR3 protein. In the table there are more than 1.4 million distinct CDR3 sequences, roughly 40% of which are singletons.

The sequence derives from a woman aged 18-29 years in good health. V is TRBV6-1 and J is TRBJ2-2; tentative D call: TRBD2 (5 bases). The material sequenced was blood. CDR3 nucleotides: TGTGCCAGCACTGATAGCGCCGCCGGGGAGCTGTTTTTT. Translation gives CASTDSAAGELFF.